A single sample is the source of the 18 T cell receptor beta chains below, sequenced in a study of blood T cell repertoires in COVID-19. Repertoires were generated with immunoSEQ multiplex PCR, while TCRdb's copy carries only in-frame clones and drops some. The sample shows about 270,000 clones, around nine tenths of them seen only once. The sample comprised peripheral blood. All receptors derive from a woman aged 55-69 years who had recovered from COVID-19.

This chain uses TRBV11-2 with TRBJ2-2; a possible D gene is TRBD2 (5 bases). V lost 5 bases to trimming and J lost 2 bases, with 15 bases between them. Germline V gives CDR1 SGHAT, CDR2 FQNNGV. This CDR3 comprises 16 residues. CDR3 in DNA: TGTGCCAGCAGCCCCGGGGTGGTCATAAACACCGGGGAGCTGTTTTTT. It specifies CASSPGVVINTGELFF.

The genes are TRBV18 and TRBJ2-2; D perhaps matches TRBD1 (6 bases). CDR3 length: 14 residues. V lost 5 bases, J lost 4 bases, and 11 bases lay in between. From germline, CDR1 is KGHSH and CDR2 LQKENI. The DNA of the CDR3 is TGTGCCAGCTCATCCGGGACAACCACCGGGGAGCTGTTTTTT. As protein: CASSSGTTTGELFF.

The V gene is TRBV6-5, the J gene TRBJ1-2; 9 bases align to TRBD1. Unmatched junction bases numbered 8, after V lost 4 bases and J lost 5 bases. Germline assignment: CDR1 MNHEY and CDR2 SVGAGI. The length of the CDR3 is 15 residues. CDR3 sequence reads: CASSSGTGMNYGYTF. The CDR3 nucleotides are TGTGCCAGCAGTTCCGGGACAGGGATGAATTATGGCTACACCTTC.

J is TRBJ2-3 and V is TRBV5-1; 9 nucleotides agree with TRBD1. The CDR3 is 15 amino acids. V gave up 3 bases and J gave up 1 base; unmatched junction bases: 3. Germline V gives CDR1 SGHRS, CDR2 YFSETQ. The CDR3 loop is CASSSTGGGTDTQYF. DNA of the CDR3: TGCGCCAGCAGCTCTACAGGGGGCGGCACAGATACGCAGTATTTT.

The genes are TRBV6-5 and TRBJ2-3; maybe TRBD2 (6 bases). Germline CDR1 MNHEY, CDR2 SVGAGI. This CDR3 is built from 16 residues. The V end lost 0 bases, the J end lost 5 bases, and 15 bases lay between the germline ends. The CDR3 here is CASSYSTSGRGDTQYF. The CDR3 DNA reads TGTGCCAGCAGTTACTCGACGAGTGGGCGGGGAGATACGCAGTATTTT.

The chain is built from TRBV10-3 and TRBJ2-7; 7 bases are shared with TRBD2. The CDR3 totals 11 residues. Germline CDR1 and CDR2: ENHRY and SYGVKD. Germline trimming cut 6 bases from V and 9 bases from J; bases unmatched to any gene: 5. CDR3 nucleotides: TGTGCCATCAGAGGCGGGGGAGGGCAGTACTTC. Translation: CAIRGGGGQYF.

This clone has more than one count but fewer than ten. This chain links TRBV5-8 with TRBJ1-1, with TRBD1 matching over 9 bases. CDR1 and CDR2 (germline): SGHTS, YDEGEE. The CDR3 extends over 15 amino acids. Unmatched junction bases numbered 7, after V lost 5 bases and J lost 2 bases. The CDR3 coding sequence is TGTGCCAGCAGTCGAACGGGACAGGGAAACACTGAAGCTTTCTTT. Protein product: CASSRTGQGNTEAFF.

The CDR3 bases are TGTGCCAGCAGTTATGGTTCCCGGGCAGGACCTGCGGGCACTGAAGCTTTCTTT. It specifies CASSYGSRAGPAGTEAFF. The chain links TRBV6-2 or TRBV6-3 to TRBJ1-1; no firm D call. This CDR3 is built from 18 residues. V lost 3 bases, J lost 4 bases, and 24 bases lay in between. Germline values: CDR1 MNHEY, CDR2 SVGEGT.

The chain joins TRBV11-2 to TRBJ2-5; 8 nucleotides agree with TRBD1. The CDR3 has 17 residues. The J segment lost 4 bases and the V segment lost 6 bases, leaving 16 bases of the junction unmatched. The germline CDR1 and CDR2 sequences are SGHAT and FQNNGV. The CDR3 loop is CASRRTGTTRSGETQYF. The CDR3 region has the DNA TGTGCCAGCAGACGGACAGGGACGACGAGGTCGGGAGAGACCCAGTACTTC.

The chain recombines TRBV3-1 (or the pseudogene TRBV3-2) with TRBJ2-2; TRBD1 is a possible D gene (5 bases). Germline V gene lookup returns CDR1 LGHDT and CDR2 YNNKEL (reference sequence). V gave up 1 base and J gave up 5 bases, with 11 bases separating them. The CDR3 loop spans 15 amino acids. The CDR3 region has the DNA TGTGCCAGCAGCCAAGTAGTCAGGGCTACCGGGGAGCTGTTTTTT. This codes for CASSQVVRATGELFF.

CDR3 sequence: CASSEATGYRPEAFF. DNA of the CDR3: TGTGCCAGCAGTGAAGCGACAGGGTATAGGCCTGAAGCTTTCTTT. The chain employs TRBV6-1 and TRBJ1-1; 7 nucleotides match TRBD1. This CDR3 comprises 15 residues. The germline CDR1 and CDR2 sequences are MNHNS and SASEGT. Trimming took 0 bases from V and 6 from J; bases not matched to a gene: 7.

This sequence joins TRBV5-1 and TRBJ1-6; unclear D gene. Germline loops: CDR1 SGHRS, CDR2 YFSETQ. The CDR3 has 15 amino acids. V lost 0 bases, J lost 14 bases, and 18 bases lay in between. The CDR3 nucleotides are TGCGCCAGCAGCTTGGATTGGGAGACGGGTAGGGCCCTCCACTTT. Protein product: CASSLDWETGRALHF.

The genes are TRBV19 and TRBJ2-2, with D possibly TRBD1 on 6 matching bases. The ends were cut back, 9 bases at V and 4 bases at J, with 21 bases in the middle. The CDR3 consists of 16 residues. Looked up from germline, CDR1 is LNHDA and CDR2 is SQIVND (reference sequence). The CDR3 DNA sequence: TGTGCCAGCGTAGGTGGACAGCGAACCGTCACCGGGGAGCTGTTTTTT. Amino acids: CASVGGQRTVTGELFF.

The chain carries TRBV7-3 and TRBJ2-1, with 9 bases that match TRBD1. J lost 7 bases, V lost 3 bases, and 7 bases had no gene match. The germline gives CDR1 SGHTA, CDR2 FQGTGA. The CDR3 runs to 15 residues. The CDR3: CASSFAGTGKNEQFF. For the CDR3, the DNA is TGTGCCAGCAGCTTCGCCGGGACAGGGAAGAATGAGCAGTTCTTC. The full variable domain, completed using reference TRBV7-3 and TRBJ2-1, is GAGVSQTPSNKVTEKGKYVELRCDPISGHTALYWYRQSLGQGPEFLIYFQGTGAADDSGLPNDRFFAVRPEGSVSTLKIQRTERGDSAVYLCASSFAGTGKNEQFFGPGTRLTVL.

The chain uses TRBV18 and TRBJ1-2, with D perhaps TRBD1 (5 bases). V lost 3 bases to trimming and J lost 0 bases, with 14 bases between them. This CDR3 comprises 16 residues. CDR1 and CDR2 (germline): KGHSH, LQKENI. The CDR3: CASSPFTGDSNYGYTF. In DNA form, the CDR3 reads TGTGCCAGCTCACCTTTTACAGGAGACTCTAACTATGGCTACACCTTC.

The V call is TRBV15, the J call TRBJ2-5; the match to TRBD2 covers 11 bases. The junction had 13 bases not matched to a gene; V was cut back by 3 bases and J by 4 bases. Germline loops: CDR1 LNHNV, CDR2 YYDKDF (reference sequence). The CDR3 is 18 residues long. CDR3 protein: CATSSGLAGLAGGETQYF. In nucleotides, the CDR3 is TGTGCCACCAGCAGCGGACTAGCGGGTCTGGCAGGGGGAGAGACCCAGTACTTC.

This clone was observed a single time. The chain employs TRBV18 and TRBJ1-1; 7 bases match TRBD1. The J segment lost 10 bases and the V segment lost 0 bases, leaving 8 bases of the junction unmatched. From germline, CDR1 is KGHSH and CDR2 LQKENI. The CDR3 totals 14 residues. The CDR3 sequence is CASSPPRDSSLAFF. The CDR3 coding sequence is TGTGCCAGCTCACCACCTCGGGACAGTTCTTTAGCTTTCTTT.

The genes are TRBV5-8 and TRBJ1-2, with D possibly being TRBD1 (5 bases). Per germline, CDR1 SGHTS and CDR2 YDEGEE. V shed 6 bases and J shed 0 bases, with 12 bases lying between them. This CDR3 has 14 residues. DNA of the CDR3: TGTGCCAGCAACCCAGGGTTCGCTAACTATGGCTACACCTTC. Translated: CASNPGFANYGYTF.